This T cell receptor beta chain was obtained from a study of neurological immune-mediated disorders. CDR1 and CDR2 from the germline V gene are DFQATT and SNEGSKA (reference sequence). This CDR3 is 12 amino acids long. V shed 1 base and J shed 1 base, with 5 bases lying between them. This clonotype showed up many times. Its specificity is unknown. Synthesis of cDNA was carried out by template-switch 5'RACE. The reaction used 10-nucleotide random UMIs. TCRdb ran MiXCR on the 5' RACE reads and lists one entry per CDR3 protein. The sample includes more than 35,000 distinct CDR3 sequences, approximately 3% of them seen just once. General observations from the study: The absence of shared CDR3 amino acid sequences among expanded clones across subjects suggests private repertoires in all groups.

This sequence joins TRBV20-1 and TRBJ2-7; D gene uncertain. This receptor was obtained from a woman aged 45-60 years with multiple sclerosis. The sequenced sample was PBMCs. In DNA form, the CDR3 reads TGCAGTGCTAGAGGGCAGTCCTACGAGCAGTACTTC. Its protein is CSARGQSYEQYF.